These T cell receptor beta chains were read from a single sample in a study of blood T cells in healthy people across ages. TCRdb fed the 5' RACE reads into MiXCR, producing one record per CDR3 protein. The table lists approximately 880,000 distinct CDR3 sequences, 45% to 50% of them singletons. The sample taken for sequencing was blood. These receptors were collected from a man between 25 and 39 years old in good health. Each CDR3 is given with its conserved first and last residue. Fields, in order: clone size, V gene, D gene, J gene, CDR3 DNA, CDR3 protein. D genes are given only for firm matches. Some rows have no size entry. The others give once, few or many, or a class for an expanded clone.

-,TRBV4-2,-,TRBJ2-2,TGTGCCAGCAGCCAAGCAGGGGCTCAGAACACCGGGGAGCTGTTTTTT,CASSQAGAQNTGELFF
many,TRBV27,-,TRBJ2-3,TGTGCCAGCACCCTCGGCGATACGCAGTATTTT,CASTLGDTQYF
-,TRBV4-1,TRBD1,TRBJ2-1,TGCGCCAGCAGCCAATACCCCGACAGGGGGTGGGACAATGAGCAGTTCTTC,CASSQYPDRGWDNEQFF
few,TRBV3-1,-,TRBJ1-1,TGTGCCAGCACCCCGCAATTTGACAGGAACACTGAAGCTTTCTTT,CASTPQFDRNTEAFF
-,TRBV27,-,TRBJ2-2,TGTGCCAGCAGTTTTTCGCCCGGGGAGCTGTTTTTT,CASSFSPGELFF
medium-sized,TRBV6-1,-,TRBJ2-1,TGTGCCAGCAGTGAAACGGGCAACCCCTACAATGAGCAGTTCTTC,CASSETGNPYNEQFF
few,TRBV6-2/TRBV6-3,TRBD2,TRBJ2-1,TGTGCCAGCAGTTACGTTCAGGCCTCCGGGGGACTACGCCCCGGGGATGAGCAGTTCTTC,CASSYVQASGGLRPGDEQFF
few,TRBV6-5,-,TRBJ1-4,TGTGCCAGCAGTTACTTAGGACAGAGCGAAAAACTGTTTTTT,CASSYLGQSEKLFF
-,TRBV20-1,-,TRBJ2-4,TGCAGTGCGCCGCAGGGTGCCAAAAACATTCAGTACTTC,CSAPQGAKNIQYF
-,TRBV4-1,-,TRBJ1-4,TGCGCCAGCAGCCAAGGGTTGGCTAATGAAAAACTGTTTTTT,CASSQGLANEKLFF
-,TRBV12-3/TRBV12-4,-,TRBJ1-3,TGTGCCAGCAGTTTATTGTTGGGGGGCGGAAACACCATATATTTT,CASSLLLGGGNTIYF
-,TRBV5-1,-,TRBJ2-1,TGCGCCAGCAGCTTGGAAAGATTACTCTCCTACAATGAGCAGTTCTTC,CASSLERLLSYNEQFF
few,TRBV4-1,-,TRBJ1-6,TGCGCCAGCAGCCAGTACGGATATAATTCACCCCTCCACTTT,CASSQYGYNSPLHF
-,TRBV2,-,TRBJ2-7,TGTGCCAGCGACGAATCGGGGACCTACGAGCAGTACTTC,CASDESGTYEQYF
-,TRBV7-2,-,TRBJ2-7,TGTGCCAGCAGCAAACAGCAGAACTCCTACGAGCAGTACTTC,CASSKQQNSYEQYF
-,TRBV6-2/TRBV6-3,TRBD1,TRBJ1-2,TGTGCCAGCAGTTACCCGCGACAGGGCAGCTATGGCTACACCTTC,CASSYPRQGSYGYTF
-,TRBV12-3/TRBV12-4,TRBD1,TRBJ1-5,TGTGCCAGCAGTTTGGACAGGGGTGGCAAGCAGCCCCAGCATTTT,CASSLDRGGKQPQHF
-,TRBV28,-,TRBJ1-2,TGTGCCAGCGCAGAAACCCGGGGGAATCCTAACTATGGCTACACCTTC,CASAETRGNPNYGYTF
-,TRBV6-1,-,TRBJ1-1,TGTGCCAGCACCCCGTGGGGCCGGGAGAACACTGAAGCTTTCTTT,CASTPWGRENTEAFF
many,TRBV4-1,-,TRBJ2-5,TGCGCCAGCAGCCCAAGGCAAGGCCAAGAGACCCAGTACTTC,CASSPRQGQETQYF
once,TRBV25-1,TRBD2,TRBJ2-1,TGTGCCAGCAGGGGCGGGATAGCGGGGGTCAATGAGCAGTTCTTC,CASRGGIAGVNEQFF
-,TRBV7-9,-,TRBJ1-1,TGTGCCAGCAGCCCCGCTAAGAACACTGAAGCTTTCTTT,CASSPAKNTEAFF
many,TRBV20-1,-,TRBJ1-1,TGCAGTGCTAGAGGGGGCAATGACCCCCCTGAAGCTTTCTTT,CSARGGNDPPEAFF
-,TRBV27,-,TRBJ2-3,TGTGCCAGCAGTTTGGAGGGGGGGCCCGTCGGAGATACGCAGTATTTT,CASSLEGGPVGDTQYF
few,TRBV27,TRBD1,TRBJ1-2,TGTGCCAGCAGTCCGCAGGACAGGGTTTATGGCTACACCTTC,CASSPQDRVYGYTF
-,TRBV7-2,-,TRBJ1-2,TGTGCCAGCAGCTTTCTAGGGAACTATGGCTACACCTTC,CASSFLGNYGYTF
-,TRBV6-5,-,TRBJ2-5,TGTGCCAGCATCGGTCCAGGAGAGACCCAGTACTTC,CASIGPGETQYF
-,TRBV7-9,TRBD1,TRBJ2-1,TGTGCCAGCAGCTCCCGGGACAGGGTAGGTGATGAGCAGTTCTTC,CASSSRDRVGDEQFF
-,TRBV24-1,TRBD1,TRBJ2-1,TGTGCCACCAGTGATCCCGGGACAGGGGCAGGTGAGCAGTTCTTC,CATSDPGTGAGEQFF
-,TRBV15,-,TRBJ2-3,TGTGCCACCAGCAGAGGCGATAGACAGAGCACAGATACGCAGTATTTT,CATSRGDRQSTDTQYF
-,TRBV5-1,-,TRBJ2-7,TGCGCCAGCAGCCCGATTAAGGTTGAGGCCTACGAGCGGTACTTC,CASSPIKVEAYERYF
-,TRBV11-2,TRBD2,TRBJ2-7,TGTGCCAGCAGCCCTAACCTAGCGGGGGTTTCCTACGAGCAGTACTTC,CASSPNLAGVSYEQYF
once,TRBV7-2,-,TRBJ1-1,TGTGCCAGCAGCTTAACCCGGGACATTATGAACACTGAAGCTTTCTTT,CASSLTRDIMNTEAFF
few,TRBV5-1,TRBD2,TRBJ2-7,TGCGCCAGCAGCTTGGATCCCTCTAGCGGTCTGACCTACGAGCAGTACTTC,CASSLDPSSGLTYEQYF
few,TRBV5-1,-,TRBJ1-5,TGTGCCAGCAGTTTGGACGGATATAGCAATCAGCCCCAGCATTTT,CASSLDGYSNQPQHF
-,TRBV30,TRBD1,TRBJ1-5,TGTGCCTGGAGTGTACCAGGGGGTAACAATCAGCCCCAGCATTTT,CAWSVPGGNNQPQHF
few,TRBV20-1,TRBD1,TRBJ1-6,TGCAGTGCTAGAGATGCTGCCGCACAGGGGGGAAATTCACCCCTCCACTTT,CSARDAAAQGGNSPLHF
few,TRBV6-5,-,TRBJ1-5,TGTGCCAGCAGTAATCAGGGTATCAGCAATCAGCCCCAGCATTTT,CASSNQGISNQPQHF